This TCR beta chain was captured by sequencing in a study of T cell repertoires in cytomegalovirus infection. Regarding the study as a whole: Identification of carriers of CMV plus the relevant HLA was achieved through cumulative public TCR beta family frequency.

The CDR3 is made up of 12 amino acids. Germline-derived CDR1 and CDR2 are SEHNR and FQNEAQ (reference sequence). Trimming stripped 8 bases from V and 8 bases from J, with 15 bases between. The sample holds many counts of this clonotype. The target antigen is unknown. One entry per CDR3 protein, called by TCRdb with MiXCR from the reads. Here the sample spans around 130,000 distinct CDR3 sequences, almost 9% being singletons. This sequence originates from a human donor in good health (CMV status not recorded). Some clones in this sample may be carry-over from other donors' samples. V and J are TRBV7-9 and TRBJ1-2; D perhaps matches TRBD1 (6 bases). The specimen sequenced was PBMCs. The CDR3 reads CASGPQGGGYTF. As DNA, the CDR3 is TGTGCCAGCGGTCCACAGGGCGGCGGCTACACCTTC. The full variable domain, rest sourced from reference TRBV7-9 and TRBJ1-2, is DTGVSQNPRHKITKRGQNVTFRCDPISEHNRLYWYRQTLGQGPEFLTYFQNEAQLEKSRLLSDRFSAERPKGSFSTLEIQRTEQGDSAMYLCASGPQGGGYTFGSGTRLTVV.